Below are 13 T cell receptor beta chains sequenced from a single sample in a study of T cells after yellow fever vaccination. TCRdb analysed the 5' RACE reads with MiXCR anew, one entry per CDR3 protein. This sample has 300,000 to 450,000 distinct CDR3 sequences, with roughly 8.6% found just once. This specimen consisted of PBMCs, obtained about 41 days after the first yellow fever vaccination. The receptor source for this set is a man aged 18 to 35 who received the YFV17D yellow fever vaccine.

In its sample, this clonotype was seen many times. The chain employs TRBV5-1 and TRBJ2-5, with 7 bases fitting TRBD1. CDR1 is SGHRS and CDR2 is YFSETQ in the germline V gene. The J segment lost 7 bases and the V segment lost 5 bases, leaving 11 bases of the junction unmatched. This CDR3 comprises 14 residues. Written as DNA, the CDR3 is TGCGCCAGCAGTTCCTCCCGACAGGGCGGGACCCAGTACTTC. Encoded protein: CASSSSRQGGTQYF.

There are a few counts of this clonotype. The chain employs TRBV5-6 and TRBJ2-1; 9 bases are a match to TRBD2. The germline V gene has CDR1 SGHDT and CDR2 YYEEEE. The CDR3 has 19 amino acids. V gave up 4 bases and J gave up 1 base; unmatched junction bases: 15. The CDR3 DNA is TGTGCCAGCAGCCCCCCGCGGGGGGGCCCTGAACAGTCCTACAATGAGCAGTTCTTC. This codes for CASSPPRGGPEQSYNEQFF.

This clonotype was seen only a few times. The chain joins TRBV9 to TRBJ2-2; a possible D gene is TRBD2 (6 bases). Trimming cost V 3 bases and J 1 base, with 13 bases left between them. CDR3 length: 16 amino acids. The V gene's germline CDR1 is SGDLS and CDR2 YYNGEE. CDR3 loop: CASSARRGENTGELFF. Written as DNA, the CDR3 is TGTGCCAGCAGCGCCCGGCGGGGCGAGAACACCGGGGAGCTGTTTTTT.

This clonotype was seen more than once but under ten times. V and J are TRBV7-2 and TRBJ2-5; weak D call: TRBD1 (5 bases). V was clipped by 2 bases and J by 13 bases, with 17 bases between them. There are 13 residues in the CDR3. Germline V gene sequence: CDR1 SGHTA, CDR2 FQGNSA. Here the CDR3 reads CASSLLASHQGYF. In DNA form, the CDR3 reads TGTGCCAGCAGCTTACTGGCGTCTCATCAGGGGTACTTC.

The chain is built from TRBV7-9 and TRBJ1-6, with D unresolved. Germline CDR1 reads SEHNR; CDR2 reads FQNEAQ (reference sequence). The CDR3 runs 12 residues. The ends were cut back, 4 bases at V and 13 bases at J, with 11 bases in the middle. The CDR3 DNA follows: TGTGCCAGCAGCTGGAGGGAAGCCCCCCTCCACTTT. It translates to CASSWREAPLHF.

This clonotype occurred a few times. The rearrangement links TRBV20-1 to TRBJ2-1, with D perhaps being TRBD1 or TRBD2 (5 bases each). The CDR3 is 13 amino acids. CDR1 DFQATT and CDR2 SNEGSKA come from the germline V gene (reference sequence). The V gene lost 6 bases and the J gene lost 8 bases, with 17 bases spanning the gap. CDR3 in amino acids: CSAPGPRRYEQFF. The CDR3, as DNA: TGCAGTGCCCCGGGACCGCGGCGGTATGAGCAGTTCTTC.

The gene calls are TRBV7-6 and TRBJ2-5, with D perhaps matching TRBD2 (6 bases). Germline-derived CDR1 and CDR2 are SGHVS and FNYEAQ. The CDR3 totals 13 residues. The ends were cut back, 5 bases at V and 7 bases at J, with 14 bases in the middle. DNA of the CDR3: TGTGCCAGCAGCCCCGAGGTGGGGGGGACCCAGTACTTC. Translation: CASSPEVGGTQYF. The whole variable domain, remainder taken from reference TRBV7-6 and TRBJ2-5, is GAGVSQSPRYKVTKRGQDVALRCDPISGHVSLYWYRQALGQGPEFLTYFNYEAQQDKSGLPNDRFSAERPEGSISTLTIQRTEQRDSAMYRCASSPEVGGTQYFGPGTRLLVL.

In its sample, this clonotype was seen many times. This chain links TRBV24-1 with TRBJ2-1, with 8 bases matching TRBD1. CDR1 KGHDR and CDR2 SFDVKD come from the germline V gene. J was trimmed by 8 bases and V by 9 bases; bases with no gene match: 11. This CDR3 is built from 14 residues. The CDR3 nucleotides are TGTGCCACCTCTCCGGACAGGGATCCCCATGAGCAGTTCTTC. It specifies CATSPDRDPHEQFF.

This chain connects TRBV5-5 to TRBJ1-6; TRBD1 might be the D (5 bases). Germline lookup yields CDR1 SGHKS and CDR2 YYEKEE (reference sequence). Trimming removed 4 bases from V and 7 bases from J, with 15 bases in between. This CDR3 region has 15 residues. The CDR3 DNA reads TGTGCCAGCAGCACCGGGACCTCCTTCAATTCACCCCTCCACTTT. Residues: CASSTGTSFNSPLHF. Full variable domain (remainder filled in from reference TRBV5-5 and TRBJ1-6): DAGVTQSPTHLIKTRGQQVTLRCSPISGHKSVSWYQQVLGQGPQFIFQYYEKEERGRGNFPDRFSARQFPNYSSELNVNALLLGDSALYLCASSTGTSFNSPLHFGNGTRLTVT.

The chain is built from TRBV7-9 and TRBJ2-7; no definite D call. V was shortened by 5 bases and J by 4 bases, with 18 bases between the two germline ends. The CDR3 has 15 residues. Germline CDR1 is SEHNR and CDR2 is FQNEAQ (reference sequence). As DNA, the CDR3 is TGTGCCAGCAGCGCCCTGCTGGGGAATCCTTACGAGCAGTACTTC. It codes for CASSALLGNPYEQYF.

This clonotype was counted between two and nine times. The chain couples TRBV20-1 to TRBJ2-3; perhaps TRBD2 as D (6 bases). The length of the CDR3 is 13 residues. V lost 6 bases to trimming and J lost 5 bases, with 15 bases between them. CDR1 is DFQATT, CDR2 SNEGSKA, per germline (reference sequence). The CDR3 reads CSAEWRGGDTQYF. CDR3 sequence (DNA): TGCAGTGCCGAATGGCGGGGAGGAGATACGCAGTATTTT.

CDR3 bases: TGTGCCAGCAGTTTATCAGGGTTGTTAACTGAAGCTTTCTTT. Protein product: CASSLSGLLTEAFF. The V call is TRBV28, the J call TRBJ1-1; perhaps TRBD1 as D (5 bases). The CDR3 is made up of 14 amino acids. The ends were cut back, 1 base at V and 5 bases at J, with 11 bases in the middle. Per the germline V gene, CDR1 is MDHEN and CDR2 is SYDVKM.

As DNA, the CDR3 is TGTGCCAGCAGTTTATTCGGGTACTCCGGGGCCAACGTCCTGACTTTC. Encoded protein: CASSLFGYSGANVLTF. The chain couples TRBV28 to TRBJ2-6; D gene uncertain. Germline-derived CDR1 and CDR2 are MDHEN and SYDVKM. The CDR3 is 16 amino acids. Trimming left V 1 base short and J 4 bases short, with 11 bases between.